This T cell receptor (beta chain) comes out of a study of human T cells and chemical hapten exposure. Whole-study context: Sensitization involved placing 2% DPC onto an approximately 2 cm by approximately 2 cm region of upper inner arm skin. Variability of per-sample TCR yields stemmed mainly from small differences in pooled library volume.

Ten or more counts support this clonotype. The library gave individual cDNA molecules unique molecular identifiers. MiXCR, run by TCRdb on the RACE reads, gives a single entry per CDR3 protein. The sample lists approximately 100,000 distinct CDR3 sequences, approximately 8.8% occurring once. Time point meaning: patch test 2, 6 weeks after DPC sensitization. The treatment is: therapeutic diphenylcyclopropenone sensitization with weekly scalp DPC. Donation of samples came from alopecia patients who were 18 to 70 years old and suitable for DPC. Trimming left V 5 bases short and J 2 bases short, with 7 bases between. The germline gives CDR1 SEHNR, CDR2 FQNEAQ (reference sequence). This CDR3 is built from 13 residues.

This TCR was sampled from a woman between 40 and 50 years old with alopecia areata. Some clones in this sample may be carry-over from other donors' samples. V is TRBV7-9 and J is TRBJ2-4, with D hard to call. The sample here was whole blood, taken in connection with sensitization to the hapten diphenylcyclopropenone (DPC). The CDR3 loop is CASSGVPKNIQYF. As DNA, the CDR3 is TGTGCCAGCAGCGGGGTTCCCAAAAACATTCAGTACTTC.